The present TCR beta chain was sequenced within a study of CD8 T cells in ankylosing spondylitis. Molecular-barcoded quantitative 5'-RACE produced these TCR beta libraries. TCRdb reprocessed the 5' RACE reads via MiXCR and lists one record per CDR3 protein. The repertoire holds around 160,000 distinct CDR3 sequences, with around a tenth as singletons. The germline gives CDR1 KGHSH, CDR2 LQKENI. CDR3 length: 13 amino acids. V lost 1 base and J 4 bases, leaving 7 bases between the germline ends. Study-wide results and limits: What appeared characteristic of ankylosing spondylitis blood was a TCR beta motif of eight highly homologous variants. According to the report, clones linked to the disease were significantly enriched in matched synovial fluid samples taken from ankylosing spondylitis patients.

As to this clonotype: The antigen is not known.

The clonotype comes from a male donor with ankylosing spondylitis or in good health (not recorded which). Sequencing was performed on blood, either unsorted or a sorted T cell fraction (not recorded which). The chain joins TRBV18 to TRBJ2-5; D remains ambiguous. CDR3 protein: CASSPRDGETQYF. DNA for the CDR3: TGTGCCAGCTCACCACGGGATGGAGAGACCCAGTACTTC.